This T cell receptor beta chain was obtained from a study of vaccination and CD4 T cells after COVID-19. Cultured CD4+ T cells had their DNA profiled by the Oncomine TCR Beta short-read assay. TCRdb reprocessed the PCR reads with MiXCR, giving one entry per CDR3 protein. The sample has tens of thousands of distinct CDR3 sequences, around 37% seen once. The time point was: late sampling 161 to 241 days after vaccination in a few convalescent patients. Treatment here: approximately 9-day PBMC culture with coronavirus spike peptide pools or control peptides (ViraFEST assay). TCR sequencing followed the expansion of antigen-specific T cells with peptide pools in ViraFEST. Negative selection yielded CD4+ T cells from day-10 cultures. In the case of this clonotype: Its antigen is not known.

The V end lost 1 base, the J end lost 1 base, and 7 bases lay between the germline ends. In germline, CDR1 is SEHNR, CDR2 FQNEAQ (reference sequence). CDR3 size: 14 residues. The sequence came from a human donor who had recovered from COVID-19. Source: CD4+ T cells from blood, cultured in vitro, taken about 7 months after SARS-CoV-2 vaccination. The V gene is TRBV7-9, the J gene TRBJ2-5, with D unresolved. The CDR3 sequence: CASSLVGIQETQYF. CDR3 sequence (DNA): TGTGCCAGCAGCTTAGTTGGGATCCAAGAGACCCAGTACTTC.